The 4 T cell receptor beta chains below come from one sample, sequenced in a study of technical replicates of blood from a few donors. The repertoire was sequenced with immunoSEQ multiplex PCR; TCRdb's copy has only in-frame clones and lacks some. The profile shows approximately 77,000 clones, 94% of them singletons. The sample comprised T cells isolated from PBMCs. The source of these receptors is a human donor in good health.

V usage is TRBV6-5 and J usage is TRBJ1-2, with TRBD1 matching 8 bases. The CDR3 loop spans 16 amino acids. Germline CDR1 and CDR2: MNHEY and SVGAGI. The trim removed 0 bases at V and 5 bases at J, leaving 8 bases unmatched. The CDR3 loop is CASSYSTGESMYGYTF. The CDR3 DNA sequence: TGTGCCAGCAGTTACTCGACAGGGGAGAGTATGTATGGCTACACCTTC.

This rearrangement joins TRBV7-9 to TRBJ2-1; no clear D. In germline, CDR1 is SEHNR, CDR2 FQNEAQ (reference sequence). The CDR3 runs to 17 residues. Deletions cut 1 base from V and 4 bases from J, with 17 bases between. The chain's CDR3 is CASSLVIGLVEYNEQFF. The CDR3, as DNA: TGTGCCAGCAGCTTAGTAATAGGTCTAGTTGAGTACAATGAGCAGTTCTTC.

This chain joins TRBV7-2 and TRBJ1-5; D is perhaps TRBD1 (5 bases). With 3 bases removed from V and 6 bases from J, the gap between germline ends came to 12 bases. This CDR3 region has 14 residues. Germline CDR1 is SGHTA and CDR2 is FQGNSA. CDR3 sequence: CASSFVREGQPQHF. DNA of the CDR3: TGTGCCAGCAGCTTTGTCAGGGAAGGTCAGCCCCAGCATTTT.

This chain uses TRBV27 with TRBJ1-1, with D possibly TRBD1 on 5 matching bases. V lost 3 bases to trimming and J lost 3 bases, with 8 bases between them. Germline assignment: CDR1 MNHEY and CDR2 SMNVEV (reference sequence). This CDR3 region has 13 residues. As DNA, the CDR3 is TGTGCCAGCAGTTTCGGCAGGGACACTGAAGCTTTCTTT. This codes for CASSFGRDTEAFF.